The 11 T cell receptor beta chains below all came from one sample that was sequenced in a study of T cells after yellow fever vaccination. TCRdb reprocessed the 5' RACE reads with MiXCR, giving one entry per CDR3 protein. The sample holds about 74,000 distinct CDR3 sequences, 7.1% seen once. Sequences were derived from CD8+ T cells sorted from PBMCs, sampled 5 days after the first yellow fever vaccination. Receptors were obtained from a man aged 18 to 30 who received the YFV17D yellow fever vaccine.

V gene TRBV11-2 combines with J gene TRBJ2-5, with a weak D call TRBD2 (6 bases). In germline, CDR1 is SGHAT, CDR2 FQNNGV. V was pared by 2 bases and J by 3 bases, with 13 bases between. The CDR3 length is 15 residues. CDR3 in DNA: TGTGCCAGCAGCTTATTTGCGGGGCGGGAAGAGACCCAGTACTTC. It translates to CASSLFAGREETQYF.

This clonotype was counted many times. The V call is TRBV5-1, the J call TRBJ2-7; D may be TRBD1 (5 bases). Germline V CDR1 and CDR2: SGHRS, YFSETQ. V was shortened by 4 bases and J by 1 base, with 12 bases between the two germline ends. This CDR3 spans 14 amino acids. CDR3 protein: CASSPYPGSYEQYV. The CDR3 nucleotides are TGCGCCAGCAGCCCTTACCCAGGGTCCTACGAGCAGTACGTC.

This clonotype has more than one count but fewer than ten. This rearrangement joins TRBV12-3 or TRBV12-4 to TRBJ2-5; D remains unclear. The germline V and J ends were trimmed by 8 bases and 4 bases, with 8 bases remaining between them. The CDR3 has 11 amino acids. This CDR3 is CASGVIETQYF. DNA of the CDR3: TGTGCCAGCGGGGTCATAGAGACCCAGTACTTC.

This clonotype came up many times. A junction boundary mismatches the germline segment, possibly from a read error. This chain links TRBV7-9 with TRBJ2-1, with 7 positions matching TRBD2. CDR3 length: 17 amino acids. Germline loops: CDR1 SEHNR, CDR2 FQNEAQ (reference sequence). The CDR3: CASSLVLAPSSYNEQFF. In DNA, the CDR3 is TGTGCCAGCAGTTTAGTACTAGCGCCGAGCTCCTACAATGAGCAGTTCTTC.

The table lists this clonotype with a few counts. The rearrangement links TRBV12-3 or TRBV12-4 to TRBJ1-5, with TRBD1 identical over 7 bases. This CDR3 region has 16 residues. V dropped 8 bases and J dropped 5; count of bases not matched to a gene: 15. The CDR3 region has the DNA TGTGCCAGCCAGAGGGGGCTTAGGGCGGGCGATCAGCCCCAGCATTTT. It specifies CASQRGLRAGDQPQHF.

This clonotype was picked up many times. This chain links TRBV7-6 with TRBJ1-5, with 9 nucleotides matching TRBD1. V lost 4 bases and J lost 4; bases outside the gene matches: 8. The germline V gene encodes CDR1 SGHVS and CDR2 FNYEAQ. The CDR3 is made up of 16 amino acids. For the CDR3, the DNA is TGTGCCAGCAGCTCCCGCCCGACAGGGGGGAATCAGCCCCAGCATTTT. Its protein product is CASSSRPTGGNQPQHF.

This clonotype was recorded many times. This rearrangement joins TRBV4-1 to TRBJ1-5, with a weak D call TRBD1 (6 bases). The ends were cut back, 0 bases at V and 4 bases at J, with 13 bases in the middle. Germline loops: CDR1 MGHRA, CDR2 YSYEKL. The CDR3 covers 16 residues. CDR3 loop: CASSQDHRALNQPQHF. In nucleotides, the CDR3 is TGCGCCAGCAGCCAAGATCACAGGGCCCTTAATCAGCCCCAGCATTTT.

This clonotype showed up just a few times. The chain employs TRBV29-1 and TRBJ2-3; no reliable D call. The germline V and J ends were trimmed by 7 bases and 2 bases, with 16 bases remaining between them. This CDR3 contains 14 residues. Germline lookup yields CDR1 SQVTM and CDR2 ANQGSEA. The DNA for the CDR3 is TGCAGCGCACAATGGCCCTTATCCACAGATACGCAGTATTTT. Amino acid sequence: CSAQWPLSTDTQYF.

Many counts were recorded for this clonotype. The rearrangement joins TRBV29-1 to TRBJ2-5; D not certain. The germline V gene encodes CDR1 SQVTM and CDR2 ANQGSEA. CDR3 length: 13 amino acids. Trimming stripped 6 bases from V and 5 bases from J, with 16 bases between. The CDR3 coding sequence is TGCAGCGTCGAGACCCCGAACGGGGAGACCCAGTACTTC. It yields the protein CSVETPNGETQYF.

This clonotype has only a few counts. This chain joins TRBV6-5 and TRBJ2-2; a weak D match, TRBD1 (5 bases). The CDR3 totals 14 residues. Trimming shortened V by 2 bases and J by 6 bases, and 10 bases separated the two germline ends. CDR1 and CDR2 (germline): MNHEY, SVGAGI. In DNA form, the CDR3 reads TGTGCCAGCAGTTACGCACAGGTCTCCGGGGAGCTGTTTTTT. Protein sequence: CASSYAQVSGELFF.

This clonotype was recorded many times. The CDR3 reads CASSLRQNNQPQHF. DNA for the CDR3: TGTGCCAGCAGCTTAAGACAAAACAATCAGCCCCAGCATTTT. This chain uses TRBV7-6 with TRBJ1-5; D gene uncertain. V lost 2 bases to trimming and J lost 3 bases, with 8 bases between them. Germline V CDR1 and CDR2: SGHVS, FNYEAQ. The CDR3 runs to 14 residues.